What follows are 20 T cell receptor beta chains derived from one specimen sequenced in a study of blood T cells in healthy people across ages. For the second PCR, which ran for about 7 to 11 cycles, a sample-barcoded 5' primer and a J-beta primer mix were used. Each CDR3 protein gets one entry after TCRdb re-called the 5' RACE reads with MiXCR. The sample contains about 630,000 distinct CDR3 sequences, approximately 21% of which appear only once. Source material: blood. The receptors were sampled from a man in his sixties or seventies in good health.

This clonotype has only a few counts. Here the CDR3 DNA reads TGTGCCAGCAGTTACGACGGCCTAGCCAAAAACATTCAGTACTTC. This encodes CASSYDGLAKNIQYF. This chain uses TRBV6-6 with TRBJ2-4; D gene unclear. Trimming removed 2 bases at V and 0 bases at J, with 8 bases between. The CDR3 is 15 amino acids. CDR1 is MNHNY, CDR2 SVGAGI, per germline (reference sequence).

This clonotype was detected a few times. This chain connects TRBV14 to TRBJ2-5; D might be TRBD2 (6 bases). The CDR3 sequence is 17 residues long. Trimming removed 0 bases at V and 1 base at J, with 15 bases between. Germline loops: CDR1 SGHDN, CDR2 FVKESK. The DNA for the CDR3 is TGTGCCAGCAGCCAAGATCGGAACGCGGGGTTCCAAGAGACCCAGTACTTC. Translating gives CASSQDRNAGFQETQYF.

The chain combines TRBV20-1 with TRBJ2-5; D tentatively reads TRBD1 or TRBD2 (5 bases each). The CDR3 has 12 residues. Germline V gene lookup returns CDR1 DFQATT and CDR2 SNEGSKA (reference sequence). The CDR3 loop reads CSPYGAGETQYF. In DNA, the CDR3 is TGCAGCCCCTACGGGGCAGGAGAGACCCAGTACTTC.

This clonotype appeared many times. The chain employs TRBV24-1 and TRBJ2-3; D is possibly TRBD2 (5 bases). CDR3 length: 14 amino acids. Germline V lookup: CDR1 KGHDR, CDR2 SFDVKD. The germline V and J ends were trimmed by 4 bases and 6 bases, with 13 bases remaining between them. Here the CDR3 reads CATSEEGLTDTQYF. The CDR3 nucleotides are TGTGCCACCAGTGAAGAGGGCCTGACGGATACGCAGTATTTT.

This clonotype was picked up a small number of times. The chain has TRBV27 and TRBJ2-1, with 7 bases matching TRBD1. Germline V gives CDR1 MNHEY, CDR2 SMNVEV (reference sequence). CDR3 length: 17 residues. J gave up 5 bases and V 6 bases, and 16 bases lay outside the gene matches. The CDR3 protein is CASSRRLQTGMHNEQFF. The CDR3 nucleotides read TGTGCCAGCAGCAGACGGTTACAGACAGGGATGCACAATGAGCAGTTCTTC.

The V call is TRBV29-1, the J call TRBJ2-6; D is undetermined. The V gene's germline CDR1 is SQVTM and CDR2 ANQGSEA. The CDR3 loop spans 14 amino acids. V shed 0 bases and J shed 2 bases, with 5 bases lying between them. CDR3 bases: TGCAGCGTTGAAGACCAGGCTGGGGCCAACGTCCTGACTTTC. Translation: CSVEDQAGANVLTF.

This clonotype was counted a few times. The V gene is TRBV11-2, the J gene TRBJ2-1; 9 bases fit TRBD2. This CDR3 contains 15 residues. J lost 7 bases, V lost 3 bases, and 7 bases had no gene match. The germline V gene has CDR1 SGHAT and CDR2 FQNNGV. The CDR3 region is CASSFERGRANEQFF. Here the CDR3 DNA reads TGTGCCAGCAGCTTCGAACGCGGGAGGGCAAATGAGCAGTTCTTC.

This clonotype was seen more than once but under ten times. One junction end does not reproduce the germline sequence, and a read error may be involved. The V and J genes are TRBV3-1 and TRBJ2-7; D ambiguous. Germline values: CDR1 LGHDT, CDR2 YNNKEL (reference sequence). The CDR3 is 11 amino acids. CDR3 in amino acids: CASSQAAERYF. Here the CDR3 DNA reads TGTGCCAGCAGCCAAGCCGCCGAGCGGTACTTC.

V gene TRBV28 combines with J gene TRBJ2-5, with 7 bases aligning to TRBD2. This CDR3 spans 16 amino acids. Germline V gene lookup returns CDR1 MDHEN and CDR2 SYDVKM. V lost 2 bases and J lost 1; bases outside the gene matches: 7. Here the CDR3 reads CASSLNPAGFQETQYF. The CDR3 nucleotides are TGTGCCAGCAGTTTAAACCCAGCGGGGTTCCAAGAGACCCAGTACTTC.

The genes are TRBV7-2 and TRBJ2-3; TRBD2 might be the D (5 bases). The CDR3 sequence is 13 residues long. The ends were cut back, 1 base at V and 5 bases at J, with 7 bases in the middle. The V gene's germline CDR1 is SGHTA and CDR2 FQGNSA. CDR3: CASSLVRGDTQYF. Here the CDR3 DNA reads TGTGCCAGCAGCTTAGTCCGGGGAGATACGCAGTATTTT.

This clonotype was observed many times. The gene calls are TRBV4-3 and TRBJ2-1; no clear D gene. Germline CDR1 and CDR2: LGHNA and YSLEER. V lost 0 bases, J lost 1 base, and 7 bases lay in between. This CDR3 contains 15 residues. The CDR3, as DNA: TGCGCCAGCAGCCAAGATAGAGCTTCCTACAATGAGCAGTTCTTC. Amino acids: CASSQDRASYNEQFF.

Only a few counts were recorded for this clonotype. The chain couples TRBV6-1 to TRBJ2-1, with D perhaps TRBD2 (5 bases). With 8 bases removed from V and 5 bases from J, the gap between germline ends came to 22 bases. Germline CDR1 reads MNHNS; CDR2 reads SASEGT. The CDR3 covers 16 residues. In DNA form, the CDR3 reads TGTGCCAGCGCAACTCGGGATTCGATAATAAACAATGAGCAGTTCTTC. Amino acids: CASATRDSIINNEQFF.

This clonotype was seen a handful of times. The chain recombines TRBV7-9 with TRBJ2-2; the D gene is possibly TRBD2 (5 bases). CDR3 length: 13 residues. In germline, CDR1 is SEHNR, CDR2 FQNEAQ (reference sequence). Trimming removed 8 bases at V and 3 bases at J, with 10 bases between. CDR3 sequence (DNA): TGTGCCAGCCAGAGGGAGCACACCGGGGAGCTGTTTTTT. Residues: CASQREHTGELFF.

The V call is TRBV29-1, the J call TRBJ2-2; D might be TRBD1 or TRBD2, each matching 5 bases. The CDR3 covers 14 residues. The ends were cut back, 7 bases at V and 4 bases at J, with 16 bases in the middle. The germline CDR1 and CDR2 sequences are SQVTM and ANQGSEA. This chain's CDR3 is CSARRGESTGELFF. The CDR3 DNA follows: TGCAGCGCCCGTCGAGGGGAGAGCACCGGGGAGCTGTTTTTT.

This clonotype was observed a few times. The chain uses TRBV10-3 and TRBJ2-3; 11 bases align to TRBD2. Germline trimming cut 0 bases from V and 6 bases from J; bases unmatched to any gene: 5. Germline values: CDR1 ENHRY, CDR2 SYGVKD. This CDR3 region has 16 residues. The CDR3 nucleotides read TGTGCCATCAGTGAGTCCTCGACTAGCGGGAAGGATACGCAGTATTTT. Translating gives CAISESSTSGKDTQYF.

This clonotype came up many times. The V gene is TRBV20-1, the J gene TRBJ2-5, with TRBD2 matching over 10 bases. The DNA end lines up better with TRBJ2-1; the J call may be wrong. Germline CDR1 is DFQATT and CDR2 is SNEGSKA (reference sequence). The CDR3 consists of 12 residues. CDR3 protein: CSPLAGDNEQFF. CDR3 DNA sequence: TGCAGTCCGCTAGCGGGAGACAATGAGCAGTTCTTC.

This clonotype has just a few counts. The chain's CDR3 is CASSQDGTYSEKLFF. In DNA, the CDR3 is TGCGCCAGCAGCCAAGATGGGACATACAGTGAAAAACTGTTTTTT. The genes are TRBV4-3 and TRBJ1-4, with TRBD1 as a possible D gene (6 bases). Germline V CDR1 and CDR2: LGHNA, YSLEER. Trimming stripped 0 bases from V and 7 bases from J, with 12 bases between. CDR3 length: 15 residues.

This clonotype was counted between two and nine times. The V and J genes are TRBV12-3 or TRBV12-4 and TRBJ2-5, with unresolved D. The length of the CDR3 is 13 residues. V dropped 3 bases and J dropped 11 bases, with 16 bases sitting between them. CDR3 residues: CASSFPAYLEQYF. CDR3 nucleotide sequence: TGTGCCAGCAGTTTTCCGGCTTACCTTGAGCAGTACTTC.

This chain links TRBV9 with TRBJ2-2; tentative D call: TRBD2 (6 bases). V lost 0 bases and J lost 6, with 12 bases in between. The CDR3 consists of 15 residues. The germline CDR1 and CDR2 sequences are SGDLS and YYNGEE. Here the CDR3 reads CASSVAGSRPGELFF. DNA of the CDR3: TGTGCCAGCAGCGTAGCCGGGAGTCGCCCCGGGGAGCTGTTTTTT.

This clonotype turned up a few times. This chain links TRBV12-3 or TRBV12-4 with TRBJ2-4, with D perhaps matching TRBD1 (5 bases). The CDR3 runs to 16 residues. Deletions cut 6 bases from V and 1 base from J, with 16 bases between. The CDR3 loop is CASSDSGNVAKNIQYF. CDR3 coding DNA: TGTGCCAGCAGCGACTCAGGGAATGTGGCCAAAAACATTCAGTACTTC.